This TCR beta chain was retrieved from a study of identical twins. General study results and limits: Insertions were fewer in abundant cord blood beta clonotypes, whereas memory repertoires showed none of this pattern. Conclusions came from cross-sectional statistical analysis, not from following the same donors.

As regards this clonotype: No antigen is known for it.

TCRdb passed the 5' RACE reads through MiXCR, listing each CDR3 protein once. This repertoire shows some 790,000 distinct CDR3 sequences, roughly 20% found once; its top ten account for 10% to 15%. The CDR3 spans 16 residues. Trimming took 4 bases from V and 2 from J, leaving 16 bases between them. Germline assignment: CDR1 SGHTA and CDR2 FQGNSA. The same sample was also used in a study of T cells expressing NK-cell markers. This second report adds: Repertoires of TCR beta were obtained from T cells sorted as CD3+CD56+NKG2C+, CD3+CD56+NKG2C- and CD3+CD56-NKG2C+. One of the eight sequenced donors was seronegative, whereas the other seven were HCMV-seropositive.

This chain links TRBV7-2 with TRBJ2-3, with D maybe TRBD1 (6 bases). The TCR comes from a woman aged 18-29 years in good health. The sequenced sample was PBMCs. The CDR3 DNA is TGTGCCAGCAGCTCCAGGGGCCTGGGCTCCACAGATACGCAGTATTTT. Its protein product is CASSSRGLGSTDTQYF.